This T cell receptor (beta chain) is drawn from a study of cytomegalovirus exposure and HLA in healthy donors. Study-wide results and limits: Some TCR beta chains (roughly 150 of them) were listed as cytomegalovirus-associated. Per published reports, the classifier diagnosed cytomegalovirus status with high specificity and sensitivity.

Assay: immunoSEQ multiplex PCR; the TCRdb copy retains only in-frame clones and omits some. The sample contains some 170,000 clones, approximately 89% of which appear only once. With respect to this clone: No antigen is known for it.

This CDR3 is 15 amino acids long. Germline CDR1 and CDR2: SGHTA and FQGNSA. V shed 5 bases and J 10 bases; nucleotides not matched to a gene: 11. It was the roughly 130-subject validation cohort, separate from the approximately 680-subject first cohort, to which the donors belonged. The source of this sequence is a man aged 25 to 45 in good health and CMV-seropositive. Sequencing input: PBMCs. The chain uses TRBV7-2 and TRBJ2-1; 10 positions match TRBD2. The CDR3 coding sequence is TGTGCCAGCAGCCCGAGGACTAGCGGCCCTAGGGAGCAGTTCTTC. Protein sequence: CASSPRTSGPREQFF.